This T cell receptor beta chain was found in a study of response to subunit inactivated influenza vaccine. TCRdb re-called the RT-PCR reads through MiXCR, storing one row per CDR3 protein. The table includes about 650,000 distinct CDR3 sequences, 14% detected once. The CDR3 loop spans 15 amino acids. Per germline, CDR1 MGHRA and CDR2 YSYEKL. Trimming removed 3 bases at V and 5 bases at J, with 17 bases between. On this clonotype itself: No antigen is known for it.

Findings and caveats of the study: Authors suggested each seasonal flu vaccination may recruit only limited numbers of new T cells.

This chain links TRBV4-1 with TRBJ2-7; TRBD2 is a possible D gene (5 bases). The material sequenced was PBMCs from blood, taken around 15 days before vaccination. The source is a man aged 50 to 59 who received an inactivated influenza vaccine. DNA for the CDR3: TGCGCCAGCAGCCACGGGGTGCGACATAGCAACGAGCAGTACTTC. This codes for CASSHGVRHSNEQYF.